The rows below give T cell receptor beta chains drawn from one sample of a study of T-cell reconstitution after alpha-beta-depleted transplantation in children. One entry per CDR3 protein, called by TCRdb with MiXCR from the PCR reads. The sample has around 180,000 distinct CDR3 sequences, roughly 11% seen once. The sequenced sample was PBMCs, obtained before TCRalphabeta/CD19-depleted stem cell transplant. The origin of the receptors is a boy under 10 years old with acute myeloid leukemia, due to receive a stem cell transplant. The CDR3 runs from the conserved cysteine through the conserved F or W. D genes are given only for firm matches. The size of a clone is reported for some rows only, either as once, few or many, or as a class for expanded clones.

many	TRBV6-1	TRBD2	TRBJ2-1	CASSAPGLAGEQFF	TGTGCCAGCAGTGCTCCGGGACTAGCGGGGGAGCAGTTCTTC
many	TRBV15	.	TRBJ2-3	CATSREDGPDTQYF	TGTGCCACCAGCAGAGAAGATGGGCCGGATACGCAGTATTTT
.	TRBV5-5	.	TRBJ2-5	CASSPATWGGALQETQYF	TGTGCCAGCAGTCCTGCGACCTGGGGGGGGGCCCTCCAAGAGACCCAGTACTTC
.	TRBV11-2	.	TRBJ1-2	CASSLDPGIGYGYTF	TGTGCCAGCAGCTTAGATCCGGGGATAGGCTATGGCTACACCTTC
many	TRBV9	.	TRBJ1-2	CASHSGYGYTF	TGTGCCAGCCACAGTGGATATGGCTACACCTTC
many	TRBV5-1	.	TRBJ1-2	CASSLGPGNSYGYTF	TGCGCCAGCAGCTTGGGCCCAGGGAATAGCTATGGCTACACCTTC
many	TRBV5-1	.	TRBJ2-1	CASSSRPEGNEQFF	TGCGCCAGCAGCTCCCGACCGGAGGGCAATGAGCAGTTCTTC
few	TRBV2	TRBD1	TRBJ2-5	CASSEATGRGETQYF	TGTGCCAGCAGTGAAGCGACAGGGAGAGGAGAGACCCAGTACTTC
many	TRBV11-2	.	TRBJ2-2	CASSFPLRAANTGELFF	TGTGCCAGCAGCTTTCCCCTCCGGGCCGCGAACACCGGGGAGCTGTTTTTT
many	TRBV18	.	TRBJ2-4	CASSPSRREAKNIQYF	TGTGCCAGCTCACCAAGTCGCCGCGAAGCCAAAAACATTCAGTACTTC
many	TRBV3-1	.	TRBJ1-1	CASGPLVTEAFF	TGTGCCAGCGGACCGCTGGTCACTGAAGCTTTCTTT
few	TRBV12-3/TRBV12-4	.	TRBJ1-3	CASDSVGNTIYF	TGTGCCAGCGATTCCGTCGGAAACACCATATATTTT
many	TRBV4-1	TRBD1	TRBJ2-1	CASSHPGQGTYNEQFF	TGCGCCAGCAGCCATCCGGGACAGGGGACCTACAATGAGCAGTTCTTC
many	TRBV12-3/TRBV12-4	TRBD1	TRBJ2-1	CASSLLGQGRGDEQFF	TGTGCCAGCAGTCTCCTGGGACAGGGAAGAGGAGATGAGCAGTTCTTC
many	TRBV28	.	TRBJ2-1	CASSPDQRKTDEQFF	TGTGCCAGCAGCCCCGATCAGCGGAAAACCGATGAGCAGTTCTTC
many	TRBV3-1	.	TRBJ1-2	CASSQDGARGPGYTF	TGTGCCAGCAGCCAAGATGGGGCCAGGGGTCCTGGCTACACCTTC
many	TRBV3-1	.	TRBJ1-2	CASSQDSKPVYGYTF	TGTGCCAGCAGCCAAGACAGCAAACCCGTCTATGGCTACACCTTC
many	TRBV6-1	.	TRBJ1-5	CASHRGGYSNQPQHF	TGTGCCTCCCATCGGGGGGGGTATAGCAATCAGCCCCAGCATTTT
many	TRBV3-1	.	TRBJ2-3	CASSQNWRGRDTQYF	TGTGCCAGCAGCCAAAACTGGCGGGGTAGGGATACGCAGTATTTT
many	TRBV18	TRBD2	TRBJ2-1	CASSPRDYVYNEQFF	TGTGCCAGCTCACCCCGGGACTACGTTTACAATGAGCAGTTCTTC
many	TRBV18	.	TRBJ2-6	CASSPNRDTNVLTF	TGTGCCAGCTCACCAAACAGGGACACCAACGTCCTGACTTTC
.	TRBV3-1	.	TRBJ2-3	CASSRAVSTDTQYF	TGTGCCAGCAGCCGAGCGGTGAGCACAGATACGCAGTATTTT
many	TRBV5-1	.	TRBJ2-2	CASSLVRGEELFF	TGCGCCAGCAGCTTGGTCAGGGGGGAAGAGCTGTTTTTT
many	TRBV10-3	.	TRBJ1-5	CAISDRDFNQPQHF	TGTGCCATCAGTGACAGGGATTTTAATCAGCCCCAGCATTTT
.	TRBV4-2	TRBD2	TRBJ2-1	CASSQTHFTGTSGGAYNEQFF	TGTGCCAGCAGCCAGACCCACTTCACCGGGACTAGCGGGGGGGCCTACAATGAGCAGTTCTTC
.	TRBV19	.	TRBJ1-1	CASSLREHRRAENTEAFF	TGTGCCAGTAGTCTCCGGGAACACAGGCGGGCGGAGAACACTGAAGCTTTCTTT
.	TRBV20-1	TRBD2	TRBJ2-2	CSAIRAGGSNTGELFF	TGCAGTGCAATCCGAGCGGGAGGGTCGAACACCGGGGAGCTGTTTTTT
many	TRBV20-1	.	TRBJ2-7	CSAQGPEQYF	TGCAGTGCTCAGGGCCCCGAGCAGTACTTC
many	TRBV20-1	TRBD2	TRBJ2-1	CSAGGKNEQFF	TGCAGTGCGGGGGGGAAGAATGAGCAGTTCTTC
many	TRBV5-6	TRBD2	TRBJ2-1	CASSWGTSGGAYNEQFF	TGTGCCAGCAGCTGGGGGACTAGCGGGGGCGCATACAATGAGCAGTTCTTC
many	TRBV28	TRBD2	TRBJ2-5	CASSQRIGGRGETQYF	TGTGCCAGCAGCCAGCGCATTGGCGGGAGAGGGGAGACCCAGTACTTC
many	TRBV10-3	.	TRBJ1-1	CAIGPGIANTEAFF	TGTGCCATCGGCCCGGGGATCGCGAACACTGAAGCTTTCTTT
many	TRBV20-1	TRBD2	TRBJ2-5	CSARITGTTEGTQYF	TGCAGTGCTAGGATTACCGGGACTACCGAAGGGACCCAGTACTTC
many	TRBV25-1	.	TRBJ1-5	CASSEGNQPQHF	TGTGCCAGCAGTGAAGGAAATCAGCCCCAGCATTTT
many	TRBV29-1	TRBD2	TRBJ2-1	CSVLAGGRLFEQFF	TGCAGCGTTCTAGCGGGAGGTAGATTGTTTGAGCAGTTCTTC
many	TRBV5-1	TRBD1	TRBJ2-2	CASSPDRAGELFF	TGCGCCAGCAGCCCGGACAGGGCCGGGGAGCTGTTTTTT
many	TRBV6-5	.	TRBJ1-1	CDSSYFMNTEAFF	TGTGACAGCAGTTACTTCATGAACACTGAAGCTTTCTTT
many	TRBV12-3/TRBV12-4	TRBD1	TRBJ2-3	CASSARDRGPTQYF	TGTGCCAGCAGTGCCCGGGACAGGGGGCCTACGCAGTATTTT
many	TRBV5-1	.	TRBJ2-3	CASSLEGGSTDTQYF	TGCGCCAGCAGCTTGGAGGGCGGTAGCACAGATACGCAGTATTTT
many	TRBV29-1	.	TRBJ1-1	CSVGADPRGRAFF	TGCAGCGTTGGCGCAGATCCGAGGGGTAGAGCTTTCTTT
.	TRBV6-1	.	TRBJ2-5	CASRQGLKETQYF	TGTGCCAGCAGACAGGGTCTAAAAGAGACCCAGTACTTC
many	TRBV7-2	.	TRBJ2-5	CASSLGLPWGETQYF	TGTGCCAGCAGCTTGGGACTTCCCTGGGGAGAGACCCAGTACTTC
many	TRBV20-1	TRBD2	TRBJ2-1	CSAQTPLAGGPNEQFF	TGCAGTGCCCAAACCCCCCTAGCGGGAGGTCCAAATGAGCAGTTCTTC
.	TRBV7-2	.	TRBJ2-7	CASSLGRSAYEQYF	TGTGCCAGCAGCTTAGGCAGGTCAGCCTACGAGCAGTACTTC
many	TRBV25-1	.	TRBJ1-3	CASSVGATGNTIYF	TGTGCCAGCAGTGTTGGAGCTACTGGAAACACCATATATTTT
many	TRBV20-1	TRBD1	TRBJ2-7	CSAGRDRGREQYF	TGCAGTGCTGGCCGGGACAGGGGGCGCGAGCAGTACTTC
many	TRBV7-9	.	TRBJ1-1	CASRRTTEAFF	TGTGCCAGCAGAAGGACCACTGAAGCTTTCTTT
.	TRBV5-1	.	TRBJ2-2	CASSPQNLAREPFF	TGCGCCAGCAGCCCACAGAATTTGGCGAGGGAGCCGTTTTTT
many	TRBV5-5	.	TRBJ1-2	CASSLVAEGYGYTF	TGTGCCAGCAGCTTGGTTGCGGAGGGGTATGGCTACACCTTC
few	TRBV12-3/TRBV12-4	.	TRBJ2-3	CASSFWGTRTDTQYF	TGTGCCAGCAGTTTCTGGGGAACCCGCACAGATACGCAGTATTTT
many	TRBV5-1	TRBD1	TRBJ1-1	CASSFGQGATEAFF	TGCGCCAGCAGCTTCGGACAGGGGGCCACTGAAGCTTTCTTT
many	TRBV12-3/TRBV12-4	.	TRBJ2-1	CASSFSFGGPYNEQFF	TGTGCCAGCAGTTTTTCTTTCGGCGGCCCCTACAATGAGCAGTTCTTC